This TCR beta chain was captured by sequencing in a study of spatial heterogeneity in lung cancer. This clonotype was recorded many times. CDR3 length equals 14 residues. Germline CDR1 reads LNHNV; CDR2 reads YYDKDF (reference sequence). Trimming removed 6 bases at V and 2 bases at J, with 14 bases between. Time point noted: sample taken at primary tumor resection. Whole RNA, which was extracted from tumor, nontumor lung tissue or frozen PBMC, was sequenced without any cell sorting. The 72 donors had untreated early-stage non-small cell lung cancer. One entry per CDR3 protein results from TCRdb running MiXCR on the 5' RACE reads. The sample has more than 15,000 distinct CDR3 sequences, about a fifth seen once.

The sample consisted of PBMCs, taken at surgery. This chain uses TRBV15 with TRBJ2-7; D is undetermined. The sequence was obtained from a female donor with early-stage non-small cell lung cancer. CDR3 DNA sequence: TGTGCCACCAGAGCCGGCAGGAATACCTACGAGCAGTACTTC. Its protein product is CATRAGRNTYEQYF.